Below, 24 T cell receptor beta chains from the same sample are listed, as sequenced in a study of chemoradiotherapy in HPV16-positive cancers (dated by TCRdb to the early 2020s). The library was made by the immunoSEQ multiplex PCR assay. The table comes from immuneACCESS by way of TCRdb, which keeps in-frame sequences with V and J called. Part of the clones is missing from these tables; in studies checked, under half for an unresolved V gene and the rest for unknown reasons. The sample includes around 620 clones, with about 90% observed a single time. Together, the top ten hold over 4.5% of the sample. Sequenced material: tumor tissue, taken from a patient who underwent chemoradiotherapy. Receptors were obtained from a human donor with HPV-associated anogenital cancer.

CDR3 nucleotides: TGTGCCAGCAGCGGAGGGGTCTACAATGAGCAGTTCTTC. Encoded protein: CASSGGVYNEQFF. The chain links TRBV9 to TRBJ2-1; possibly TRBD1 or TRBD2 for D (5 bases each). Germline CDR1 SGDLS, CDR2 YYNGEE. The V gene lost 3 bases and the J gene lost 3 bases, with 7 bases spanning the gap. This CDR3 contains 13 residues.

This clone appeared once. The V and J genes are TRBV6-1 and TRBJ2-5, with 13 bases identical to TRBD2. CDR1 is MNHNS, CDR2 SASEGT, per germline. The length of the CDR3 is 15 residues. V trimming: 6 bases; J trimming: 5 bases; junction bases outside the gene matches: 6. The CDR3 region is CASSRLAGGVETQYF. The CDR3 DNA is TGTGCCAGCAGCCGACTAGCGGGGGGCGTGGAGACCCAGTACTTC.

CDR3 nucleotide sequence: TGTGCCAGCAGCTCGGGACAGGGGGGCGAGCAGTACTTC. Translation gives CASSSGQGGEQYF. The chain combines TRBV7-7 with TRBJ2-7, with 11 bases matching TRBD1. V was pared by 4 bases and J by 6 bases, with 2 bases of the junction left unmatched. The CDR3 extends over 13 amino acids. Germline loops: CDR1 SSHAT, CDR2 FNYEAQ (reference sequence).

This clone has just one count. The chain has TRBV14 and TRBJ1-2; weak D call: TRBD1 (6 bases). The V gene's germline CDR1 is SGHDN and CDR2 FVKESK. This CDR3 is built from 14 residues. Trimming left V 4 bases short and J 7 bases short, with 16 bases between. The CDR3 spells CASSPLGGAGGYTF. DNA for the CDR3: TGTGCCAGCAGCCCGCTTGGGGGGGCTGGTGGCTACACCTTC.

This rearrangement joins TRBV19 to TRBJ1-2; 10 bases match TRBD1. Germline V gene lookup returns CDR1 LNHDA and CDR2 SQIVND (reference sequence). J lost 3 bases, V lost 9 bases, and 10 bases had no gene match. The CDR3 length is 15 residues. The CDR3 coding sequence is TGTGCCAGCAAAACAAGCGGGACAGGGGACTATGGCTACACCTTC. It translates to CASKTSGTGDYGYTF. Using reference TRBV19 and TRBJ1-2 for the parts outside the CDR3, the full variable domain is DGGITQSPKYLFRKEGQNVTLSCEQNLNHDAMYWYRQDPGQGLRLIYYSQIVNDFQKGDIAEGYSVSREKKESFPLTVTSAQKNPTAFYLCASKTSGTGDYGYTFGSGTRLTVV.

The J gene is TRBJ2-6, the V gene TRBV7-6, with unresolved D. CDR3 size: 18 residues. Germline CDR1 is SGHVS and CDR2 is FNYEAQ. V was cut by 5 bases and J by 5 bases, with 22 bases left in between. CDR3: CASSQMKISQSRANVLTF. CDR3 nucleotide sequence: TGTGCCAGCAGCCAGATGAAAATCTCACAAAGTCGGGCCAACGTCCTGACTTTC.

This chain connects TRBV6-5 to TRBJ1-3, with 7 bases aligning to TRBD1. The CDR3 spans 13 residues. Germline CDR1 is MNHEY and CDR2 is SVGAGI. Trimming cost V 10 bases and J 3 bases; bases outside gene matches: 6. The CDR3 loop reads CATEGADGNTIYF. The CDR3 DNA reads as TGTGCCACCGAGGGGGCTGATGGAAACACCATATATTTT.

The CDR3 region is CATSARGGEGYTF. The CDR3 nucleotides are TGTGCCACCAGCGCCAGGGGCGGAGAGGGCTACACCTTC. V usage is TRBV15 and J usage is TRBJ1-2, with a tentative D call TRBD1 (6 bases). V lost 5 bases to trimming and J lost 8 bases, with 15 bases between them. CDR3 length equals 13 residues. Germline V gene data show CDR1 as LNHNV and CDR2 as YYDKDF (reference sequence).

This chain connects TRBV6-1 to TRBJ2-7, with 13 bases that match TRBD2. Looked up from germline, CDR1 is MNHNS and CDR2 is SASEGT. The CDR3 is 15 amino acids. The J segment lost 3 bases and the V segment lost 2 bases, leaving 1 base of the junction unmatched. The CDR3 nucleotides are TGTGCCAGCAGTGAAACTAGCGGGGGGGTCTACGAGCAGTACGTC. Residues: CASSETSGGVYEQYV.

This chain uses TRBV7-7 with TRBJ2-2; the D call may be TRBD1 or TRBD2 (5 bases each). Trimming took 5 bases from V and 1 from J, leaving 8 bases between them. CDR3 length: 14 amino acids. Germline V gene lookup returns CDR1 SSHAT and CDR2 FNYEAQ (reference sequence). The CDR3 nucleotides are TGTGCCAGCAGCCATGGGGGGAACACCGGGGAGCTGTTTTTT. It codes for CASSHGGNTGELFF.

The chain joins TRBV15 to TRBJ1-4, with TRBD1 matching 8 bases. V shed 4 bases and J 3 bases; nucleotides not matched to a gene: 4. Germline V CDR1 and CDR2: LNHNV, YYDKDF (reference sequence). The CDR3 consists of 15 residues. This chain's CDR3 is CATSTDRAANEKLFF. CDR3 in DNA: TGTGCCACCAGCACGGACAGGGCGGCTAATGAAAAACTGTTTTTT.

The rearrangement uses TRBV6-5 and TRBJ2-7; TRBD1 matches 9 bases. Per germline, CDR1 MNHEY and CDR2 SVGAGI. The CDR3 spans 14 residues. With V trimmed by 5 bases and J by 2 bases, 4 bases remained unmatched. This CDR3 reads CASSTWTGAYEQYF. The CDR3 nucleotides read TGTGCCAGCAGTACATGGACAGGGGCCTACGAGCAGTACTTC.

V usage is TRBV5-1 and J usage is TRBJ2-3; the D is unclear. In germline, CDR1 is SGHRS, CDR2 YFSETQ. Trimming removed 1 base at V and 3 bases at J, with 3 bases between. This CDR3 comprises 12 residues. The CDR3 here is CASSLWTDTQYF. In DNA form, the CDR3 reads TGCGCCAGCAGCTTGTGGACAGATACGCAGTATTTT.

The CDR3 DNA is TGTGCCAGCAGCTCTCCGGGGTACACTGAAGCTTTCTTT. The encoded protein is CASSSPGYTEAFF. V and J are TRBV9 and TRBJ1-1, with D uncertain. CDR1 SGDLS and CDR2 YYNGEE come from the germline V gene. V was pared by 4 bases and J by 3 bases, with 10 bases between. This CDR3 is built from 13 residues. The variable domain in full, with the rest retrieved from reference TRBV9 and TRBJ1-1, is DSGVTQTPKHLITATGQRVTLRCSPRSGDLSVYWYQQSLDQGLQFLIQYYNGEERAKGNILERFSAQQFPDLHSELNLSSLELGDSALYFCASSSPGYTEAFFGQGTRLTVV.

This chain joins TRBV2 and TRBJ1-5, with D uncertain. In germline, CDR1 is SNHLY, CDR2 FYNNEI. This CDR3 is 13 amino acids long. Trimming took 8 bases from V and 4 from J, leaving 12 bases between them. The CDR3 region is CASGLASNQPQHF. DNA of the CDR3: TGTGCCAGCGGTCTGGCCTCTAATCAGCCCCAGCATTTT. Complete variable domain (other parts from reference TRBV2 and TRBJ1-5): EPEVTQTPSHQVTQMGQEVILRCVPISNHLYFYWYRQILGQKVEFLVSFYNNEISEKSEIFDDQFSVERPDGSNFTLKIRSTKLEDSAMYFCASGLASNQPQHFGDGTRLSIL.

The chain recombines TRBV19 with TRBJ1-1; the match to TRBD1 covers 7 bases. This CDR3 has 14 residues. The germline V gene encodes CDR1 LNHDA and CDR2 SQIVND (reference sequence). V lost 5 bases to trimming and J lost 0 bases; unmatched junction nucleotides: 3. CDR3 sequence: CASSLGTVNTEAFF. The CDR3 bases are TGTGCCAGTAGTTTAGGGACAGTGAACACTGAAGCTTTCTTT.

The chain uses TRBV9 and TRBJ2-2; D assignment may be TRBD1 or TRBD2 (6 bases each). The CDR3 extends over 14 amino acids. V dropped 8 bases and J dropped 0 bases, with 11 bases sitting between them. Germline loops: CDR1 SGDLS, CDR2 YYNGEE. The CDR3 region is CASGRGPNTGELFF. Here the CDR3 DNA reads TGTGCCAGTGGACGGGGGCCGAACACCGGGGAGCTGTTTTTT.

The chain links TRBV10-3 to TRBJ2-3; D not resolved. Looked up from germline, CDR1 is ENHRY and CDR2 is SYGVKD. This CDR3 has 14 residues. The V end lost 5 bases, the J end lost 3 bases, and 12 bases lay between the germline ends. CDR3 in amino acids: CAISNGRDTDTQYF. CDR3 DNA sequence: TGTGCCATCAGTAACGGAAGGGATACAGATACGCAGTATTTT.

V usage is TRBV10-2 and J usage is TRBJ2-5; 9 bases match TRBD2. The germline CDR1 and CDR2 sequences are WSHSY and SAAADI. V shed 8 bases and J 2 bases; nucleotides not matched to a gene: 3. This CDR3 contains 13 residues. This CDR3 reads CASGRGGQETQYF. DNA of the CDR3: TGCGCCAGCGGGCGGGGGGGACAAGAGACCCAGTACTTC.

This clone was seen only once. V is TRBV6-4 and J is TRBJ2-1, with 16 bases aligning to TRBD2. Trimming cost V 5 bases and J 6 bases; bases outside gene matches: 4. Per germline, CDR1 MRHNA and CDR2 SNTAGT. CDR3 length: 16 residues. DNA of the CDR3: TGTGCCAGCAGTCCCGGGACTAGCGGGGGGGCCAATGAGCAGTTCTTC. Protein product: CASSPGTSGGANEQFF.

The CDR3 loop is CASSEWSSGNTIYF. The CDR3, as DNA: TGTGCCAGCAGTGAATGGAGCTCTGGAAACACCATATATTTT. V usage is TRBV6-1 and J usage is TRBJ1-3; D not resolved. Germline CDR1 MNHNS, CDR2 SASEGT. The germline V and J ends were trimmed by 2 bases and 0 bases, with 5 bases remaining between them. The CDR3 spans 14 residues.

J is TRBJ1-2 and V is TRBV2; 7 bases map to TRBD1. The V segment lost 6 bases and the J segment 12 bases; nucleotides outside the gene matches: 13. The length of the CDR3 is 13 residues. Germline V gene data show CDR1 as SNHLY and CDR2 as FYNNEI. The chain's CDR3 is CASRKSGQPTDTF. CDR3 DNA: TGTGCCAGCAGAAAGTCGGGACAGCCGACCGACACCTTC.

The chain couples TRBV2 to TRBJ2-2; possible D gene TRBD2, 5 bases. Trimming shortened V by 8 bases and J by 7 bases, and 14 bases separated the two germline ends. The CDR3 has 13 residues. Germline V gives CDR1 SNHLY, CDR2 FYNNEI. CDR3 DNA sequence: TGTGCCAGCTCGGGGTATTTGAACGGGGAGCTGTTTTTT. Its translation: CASSGYLNGELFF.

V usage is TRBV15 and J usage is TRBJ2-1; tentative D call: TRBD1 (6 bases). V lost 1 base to trimming and J lost 5 bases, with 15 bases between them. The CDR3 runs 16 residues. Germline V gene sequence: CDR1 LNHNV, CDR2 YYDKDF (reference sequence). The CDR3 nucleotides read TGTGCCACCAGCAGAGGGTGGGGCAGGGGAGACAATGAGCAGTTCTTC. Translation gives CATSRGWGRGDNEQFF.